This entry describes one TCR beta chain. This entry comes from a study of blood T cell repertoires in COVID-19. Sequenced by immunoSEQ multiplex PCR; TCRdb stores in-frame clones only, minus some. In the table there are 85,000 or so clones, more than 90% of which are singletons. Trimming left V 0 bases short and J 4 bases short, with 8 bases between. Germline CDR1 SGHRS, CDR2 YFSETQ. The CDR3 spans 13 residues. The TCR sequence derives from a human donor with active COVID-19. The donor label of this sample is uncertain. The sequenced sample was peripheral blood. This rearrangement joins TRBV5-1 to TRBJ2-7; no reliable D call. CDR3 protein: CASSLASLYEQYF. CDR3 DNA sequence: TGCGCCAGCAGCTTGGCCTCACTATACGAGCAGTACTTC.